Listed here are 21 T cell receptor beta chains from one sample, sequenced in a study of T cells in Graves' hyperthyroidism and ophthalmopathy. The CDR3 regions of TCR beta were amplified from RNA transcripts. The HTBI primer set was used in a first-round RT-PCR of the TCR CDR3. TCRdb processed the multiplex PCR reads anew with MiXCR; each CDR3 protein has one entry. The sample has roughly 630,000 distinct CDR3 sequences, more than 15% seen once. The sequencing input was blood. These receptors were obtained from a woman under 40 with Graves' hyperthyroidism.

Of note for this clonotype: Just one base apart from a much larger clone, this may be a read error. The V and J genes are TRBV2 and TRBJ2-7, with D possibly matching TRBD2 (6 bases). The CDR3 extends over 15 amino acids. Germline V gene lookup returns CDR1 SNHLY and CDR2 FYNNEI. V was pared by 6 bases and J by 3 bases, with 18 bases between. The CDR3 spells CASRAYRVGSYEQYF. CDR3 in DNA: TGTGCCAGCAGAGCCTACAGAGTCGGGAGCTACGAGCAGTACTTC. Full variable domain (missing parts from reference TRBV2 and TRBJ2-7): EPEVTQTPSHQVTQMGQEVILRCVPISNHLYFYWYRQILGQKVEFLVSFYNNEISEKSEIFDDQFSVERPDGSNFTLKIRSTKLEDSAMYFCASRAYRVGSYEQYFGPGTRLTVT.

This clonotype appeared a few times. A much larger clone differs by one base, so this may be a read error. The chain links TRBV7-9 to TRBJ2-3, with D unclear. Germline CDR1 reads SEHNR; CDR2 reads FQNEAQ (reference sequence). The CDR3 is 16 residues long. Trimming took 5 bases from V and 0 from J, leaving 15 bases between them. DNA of the CDR3: TGTGCCAGCAGCGCCGGACCAGCGTCTAGCACAGATACGCAGTATTTT. Protein sequence: CASSAGPASSTDTQYF.

In this sample, this clonotype turned up once. The chain couples TRBV5-5 to TRBJ1-4, with no clear D. V lost 4 bases, J lost 7 bases, and 8 bases lay in between. From germline, CDR1 is SGHKS and CDR2 YYEKEE (reference sequence). The CDR3 is 12 amino acids. The CDR3 nucleotides are TGTGCCAGCAGCGATTACCTTGAAAAACTGTTTTTT. It encodes CASSDYLEKLFF.

This clonotype was seen ten or more times. This chain connects TRBV29-1 to TRBJ2-1; 13 positions match TRBD2. Germline V gene sequence: CDR1 SQVTM, CDR2 ANQGSEA. The CDR3 is 13 residues long. Losses at the gene ends were 7 bases for V and 8 bases for J; bases not matched to a gene: 5. The CDR3 sequence is CSARTSGSYEQFF. The CDR3 nucleotides are TGCAGCGCCCGGACTAGCGGGAGTTATGAGCAGTTCTTC.

This clonotype was seen many times. V usage is TRBV3-1 and J usage is TRBJ2-1; the match to TRBD2 covers 12 bases. The V gene's germline CDR1 is LGHDT and CDR2 YNNKEL (reference sequence). The V and J ends lost 2 bases and 7 bases, in that order; junction bases with no gene match: 6. This CDR3 has 16 residues. CDR3 nucleotide sequence: TGTGCCAGCAGCCAAACATTGACTAGCGGGAGTAATGAGCAGTTCTTC. This translates into CASSQTLTSGSNEQFF.

CDR3 region: CASSLLDRGRPYGYTF. As DNA, the CDR3 is TGCGCCAGCAGCCTCTTGGACAGGGGCCGTCCCTATGGCTACACCTTC. The chain links TRBV5-1 to TRBJ1-2, with 9 bases identical to TRBD1. The CDR3 covers 16 residues. The V segment lost 4 bases and the J segment 4 bases; nucleotides outside the gene matches: 11. Germline assignment: CDR1 SGHRS and CDR2 YFSETQ. The variable domain in full, completed from reference TRBV5-1 and TRBJ1-2, reads KAGVTQTPRYLIKTRGQQVTLSCSPISGHRSVSWYQQTPGQGLQFLFEYFSETQRNKGNFPGRFSGRQFSNSRSEMNVSTLELGDSALYLCASSLLDRGRPYGYTFGSGTRLTVV.

The V and J genes are TRBV5-1 and TRBJ1-1; D is unresolved. This CDR3 spans 14 amino acids. Germline V gene lookup returns CDR1 SGHRS and CDR2 YFSETQ. Between the trimmed V and J ends, which lost 4 bases and 1 base, there was a span of 11 bases. For the CDR3, the DNA is TGCGCCAGCAGCCAATCTGGAGAGAACACTGAAGCTTTCTTT. Amino acid sequence: CASSQSGENTEAFF.

In this sample, this clonotype turned up many times. The chain links TRBV20-1 to TRBJ2-3; no clear D gene. Germline-derived CDR1 and CDR2 are DFQATT and SNEGSKA (reference sequence). V lost 3 bases and J 2 bases, leaving 12 bases between the germline ends. CDR3 length: 14 residues. This CDR3 is CSARHFVNTDTQYF. The CDR3, as DNA: TGCAGTGCTAGGCACTTCGTGAACACAGATACGCAGTATTTT.

This clonotype was recorded at least ten times. J is TRBJ2-3 and V is TRBV6-2 or TRBV6-3; the D gene could be TRBD1 or TRBD2 (7 bases each). CDR3 size: 19 residues. Trimming pared 2 bases from V and 0 bases from J, leaving 21 bases between. Germline CDR1 reads MNHEY; CDR2 reads SVGEGT. The CDR3 is CASSYAAASGTASTDTQYF. The CDR3 region has the DNA TGTGCCAGCAGTTACGCTGCCGCGAGCGGGACAGCTAGCACAGATACGCAGTATTTT.

The CDR3 region is CAIGEGDDHNEQFF. In DNA, the CDR3 is TGTGCCATCGGGGAGGGGGACGACCACAATGAGCAGTTCTTC. The chain employs TRBV10-3 and TRBJ2-1, with D maybe TRBD2 (7 bases). The V gene's germline CDR1 is ENHRY and CDR2 SYGVKD. This CDR3 is 14 amino acids long. V was pared by 8 bases and J by 5 bases, with 16 bases between.

This clonotype was detected many times. V is TRBV12-3 or TRBV12-4 and J is TRBJ2-7; D possibly corresponds to TRBD1 (6 bases). V lost 6 bases and J lost 1, with 19 bases in between. The CDR3 has 16 residues. The CDR3 DNA reads as TGTGCCAGCAGCCCAGGGGTGAGGTTCGCATCCTACGAGCAGTACTTC. Its translation: CASSPGVRFASYEQYF.

Concerning this clonotype: This may arise from a read error, as a much more abundant clone is one base away. The chain is built from TRBV28 and TRBJ1-2; tentatively, D is TRBD1 (5 bases). Trimming stripped 7 bases from V and 3 bases from J, with 15 bases between. Germline CDR1 reads MDHEN; CDR2 reads SYDVKM. CDR3 size: 14 residues. CDR3 region: CASMRGSGDYGYTF. Here the CDR3 DNA reads TGTGCCAGCATGCGGGGGTCCGGAGACTATGGCTACACCTTC.

This clonotype was counted at least ten times. V usage is TRBV6-1 and J usage is TRBJ1-2, with D possibly TRBD1 on 5 matching bases. The germline gives CDR1 MNHNS, CDR2 SASEGT. CDR3 length: 14 amino acids. V lost 2 bases to trimming and J lost 3 bases, with 10 bases between them. CDR3 loop: CASSERGDDYGYTF. DNA of the CDR3: TGTGCCAGCAGTGAACGGGGGGACGACTATGGCTACACCTTC.

At least ten counts were recorded for this clonotype. The chain employs TRBV3-1 and TRBJ1-3, with D possibly TRBD1 on 5 matching bases. The germline V gene encodes CDR1 LGHDT and CDR2 YNNKEL (reference sequence). The ends were cut back, 4 bases at V and 3 bases at J, with 16 bases in the middle. The CDR3 spans 16 residues. CDR3 in amino acids: CASSRLGNRNGNTIYF. CDR3 sequence (DNA): TGTGCCAGCAGCCGACTTGGGAACAGGAATGGAAACACCATATATTTT.

This clonotype turned up a few times. The chain combines TRBV27 with TRBJ1-5, with 7 bases fitting TRBD1. V shed 3 bases, J shed 7 bases, and the junction held 6 bases outside the gene matches. This CDR3 is 14 amino acids long. Germline values: CDR1 MNHEY, CDR2 SMNVEV (reference sequence). The CDR3 bases are TGTGCCAGCAGTTTTACAGGGGCAGGACAGCCCCAGCATTTT. This codes for CASSFTGAGQPQHF.

The V gene is TRBV20-1, the J gene TRBJ2-1, with 7 bases lining up with TRBD2. The V gene end was trimmed by 6 bases and the J gene end by 6 bases; junction bases not matched to a gene: 23. Germline values: CDR1 DFQATT, CDR2 SNEGSKA (reference sequence). The CDR3 runs to 18 residues. The CDR3 bases are TGCAGTGCACCCACTTCCGACGTGGTTAGCGGGCGCTGCAATGAGCAGTTCTTC. Residues: CSAPTSDVVSGRCNEQFF.

In nucleotides, the CDR3 is TGTGCCAGCAGCGCGCAGGGGGCCTCTGGAAACACCATATATTTT. Encoded protein: CASSAQGASGNTIYF. The chain is built from TRBV7-2 and TRBJ1-3, with 8 bases fitting TRBD1. Germline trimming cut 5 bases from V and 0 bases from J; bases unmatched to any gene: 3. The CDR3 is 15 amino acids. CDR1 and CDR2 from the germline V gene are SGHTA and FQGNSA.

The chain links TRBV7-6 to TRBJ2-5; D might be TRBD1 or TRBD2, each matching 6 bases. CDR3 length: 18 residues. The germline V gene has CDR1 SGHVS and CDR2 FNYEAQ. Trimming pared 4 bases from V and 2 bases from J, leaving 23 bases between. This CDR3 is CASSSRGVSAGNQETQYF. The DNA for the CDR3 is TGTGCCAGCAGCTCGAGGGGGGTGTCCGCGGGAAATCAAGAGACCCAGTACTTC. The variable domain in full, completed from reference TRBV7-6 and TRBJ2-5, reads GAGVSQSPRYKVTKRGQDVALRCDPISGHVSLYWYRQALGQGPEFLTYFNYEAQQDKSGLPNDRFSAERPEGSISTLTIQRTEQRDSAMYRCASSSRGVSAGNQETQYFGPGTRLLVL.

This clonotype was seen a few times. The rearrangement links TRBV6-1 to TRBJ2-2; TRBD1 aligns across 8 bases. Germline trimming cut 6 bases from V and 0 bases from J; bases unmatched to any gene: 9. This CDR3 is 17 amino acids long. CDR1 MNHNS and CDR2 SASEGT come from the germline V gene. The CDR3 DNA follows: TGTGCCAGCAGCTCATGGTTGACAGGGGCGAACACCGGGGAGCTGTTTTTT. Protein sequence: CASSSWLTGANTGELFF.

The table lists this clonotype with many counts. The gene calls are TRBV7-9 and TRBJ1-1; D is perhaps TRBD1 (5 bases). This CDR3 is 16 amino acids long. The ends were cut back, 1 base at V and 4 bases at J, with 16 bases in the middle. From germline, CDR1 is SEHNR and CDR2 FQNEAQ (reference sequence). In DNA form, the CDR3 reads TGTGCCAGCAGCTTAGGTGGGGGTTTCTTGGGCACTGAAGCTTTCTTT. This codes for CASSLGGGFLGTEAFF.

The sample holds many counts of this clonotype. This sequence joins TRBV30 and TRBJ2-7; 8 nucleotides line up with TRBD1. After removal of 3 bases from V and 3 bases from J, the junction contained 4 bases not matched to a gene. The CDR3 consists of 13 residues. From germline, CDR1 is GTSNPN and CDR2 SVGIG (reference sequence). For the CDR3, the DNA is TGTGCCTGGAGCCGGGACAGGCGCTACGAGCAGTACTTC. Its protein is CAWSRDRRYEQYF.